The source of this T cell receptor beta chain is a study of CD8 T cells in Susac syndrome (dated by TCRdb to 2018 to 2020). Study-level background: Among the sequenced Susac syndrome patients, more than five had clinically active disease and roughly 8 were in clinical remission. Whether CD8+ T cell activation and differentiation in Susac syndrome was antigen driven was tested using repertoire sequencing. At blood withdrawal, Susac syndrome patients were therapy-naive, treated with corticosteroids (with IVIg additionally given to some), or treated with IVIg alone.

Points the paper makes about the study in general: In the CD4+ T cell repertoire of Susac syndrome patients, clonal expansion was not detected. The TCR sequencing and HLA analysis was acknowledged to have included a relatively small number of individuals.

Remarks on this clonotype: Which antigen it targets is not known. No base-level quality is on record; no much larger clone is a single base apart.

The junction shows trimming of 7 bases on V and 4 bases on J, plus 13 bases between the germline ends. Including the terminal cysteine and phenylalanine, the CDR3 comprises 14 residues. The retained sequence is limited to the CDR3, 42 bases, with the frame set at the first base. RNA was extracted using the RNeasy kit, and about 0.5 to 1 microgram was reverse transcribed with random hexamers. The immunoSEQ multiplex PCR assay, which covers 54 Vbeta and 13 Jbeta segments, was used to amplify TCR beta CDR3 regions. PCR amplification bias was corrected by using a synthetic template baseline for primer optimization and computational correction. The paper's data handling went like this. Reads were assigned to V, D and J genes according to IMGT and analyzed in immunoSEQ Analyzer, with only productive sequences retained. Clonality was computed as one minus Shannon entropy normalized by log2 of the number of productive unique sequences. For each patient and control, public and private clones were evaluated among the 100 most prevalent clones. Clones were defined as Susac-specific when absent from the healthy and MS cohorts, from over 950 published viral clones and from other ImmuneACCESS disease sequences. The public reads were reanalyzed by TCRdb: fastp trimming at Q25, MiXCR alignment, in-frame beta chains only. Rows merge per CDR3 protein into single entries with the most common DNA and genes. The V and J calls come from TCRdb's annotation, not from the publication. This sample lists 140,000 to 150,000 distinct CDR3 sequences; approximately 94% were detected once. Clones ranked in the top ten supply over 0.065% of the sample.

High-throughput TCR beta sequencing profiled peripheral blood CD8+ and CD4+ T cells from healthy donors, Susac syndrome patients and multiple sclerosis patients. The Susac syndrome patients fulfilled recently defined diagnostic criteria for definite or probable disease. Bulk CD8+ and CD4+ T cells were purified by magnetic negative isolation, while CD8+ TEMRA cells were enriched using FACS. Blood was collected in EDTA tubes and processed within 24 hours, with PBMCs isolated through density gradient centrifugation. PBMCs intended for TCR sequencing were frozen in liquid nitrogen and were later thawed in a 37 degrees C water bath. The sorted or isolated CD4+, CD8+ and CD8+ TEMRA cells reached a purity of at least 90%.

The TCR sequence derives from a human donor with Susac syndrome. Input material: CD4+ T cells from PBMCs. The chain employs TRBV12-3 or TRBV12-4 and TRBJ1-4, and TRBD1 may be the D gene, going by 6 matching bases. The DNA reads as follows: TGTGCCAGCACCCTGGACAGCTTTAATGAAAAACTGTTTTTT. Its product reads: CASTLDSFNEKLFF.